Below, 5 T cell receptor beta chains from the same sample are listed, as sequenced in a study of PD-1 blockade in mismatch repair-deficient tumors. This table comes from immunoSEQ multiplex PCR, and its TCRdb copy is limited to in-frame clones, with some not included. The table lists about 110,000 clones, about 74% of them singletons. This specimen consisted of peripheral blood, obtained just over 59 weeks after starting pembrolizumab. Every receptor here comes from an adult with mismatch repair-deficient cancer.

This clone was seen a few times. The chain is built from TRBV27 and TRBJ2-7; the D gene could be TRBD1 or TRBD2 (5 bases each). V was pared by 4 bases and J by 5 bases, with 15 bases between. The CDR3 loop spans 14 amino acids. Germline lookup yields CDR1 MNHEY and CDR2 SMNVEV (reference sequence). CDR3 protein: CASSWKGPWDEQYF. CDR3 DNA: TGTGCCAGCAGTTGGAAGGGACCCTGGGACGAGCAGTACTTC.

The rearrangement uses TRBV19 and TRBJ2-6; D gene unclear. The V end lost 5 bases, the J end lost 4 bases, and 15 bases lay between the germline ends. CDR3 length: 16 amino acids. The V gene's germline CDR1 is LNHDA and CDR2 SQIVND (reference sequence). The CDR3 DNA reads as TGTGCCAGTAGTCCACTTAGCTCAGGCGGGGCCAACGTCCTGACTTTC. Translation gives CASSPLSSGGANVLTF.

The chain joins TRBV5-8 to TRBJ2-1; D possibly corresponds to TRBD2 (5 bases). Germline loops: CDR1 SGHTS, CDR2 YDEGEE. The CDR3 contains 16 residues. The V end lost 1 base, the J end lost 5 bases, and 16 bases lay between the germline ends. CDR3: CASSLTAEGPDNEQFF. CDR3 DNA: TGTGCCAGCAGCTTGACCGCTGAGGGCCCGGACAATGAGCAGTTCTTC.

The chain joins TRBV28 to TRBJ2-2; weak D call: TRBD2 (6 bases). This CDR3 region has 15 residues. V gave up 6 bases and J gave up 3 bases, with 14 bases separating them. The germline gives CDR1 MDHEN, CDR2 SYDVKM. The CDR3 sequence: CASSAAGTDTGELFF. The DNA of the CDR3 is TGTGCCAGCAGCGCAGCGGGCACCGACACCGGGGAGCTGTTTTTT.

This clone has only one observation. The chain recombines TRBV29-1 with TRBJ2-1; perhaps TRBD2 as D (6 bases). In germline, CDR1 is SQVTM, CDR2 ANQGSEA. Trimming cost V 5 bases and J 13 bases, with 27 bases left between them. The CDR3 sequence is 15 residues long. CDR3 nucleotide sequence: TGCAGCGTTATAAGTTGGCTGCCCCATATGGGACTCCAGTTCTTC. Protein: CSVISWLPHMGLQFF.